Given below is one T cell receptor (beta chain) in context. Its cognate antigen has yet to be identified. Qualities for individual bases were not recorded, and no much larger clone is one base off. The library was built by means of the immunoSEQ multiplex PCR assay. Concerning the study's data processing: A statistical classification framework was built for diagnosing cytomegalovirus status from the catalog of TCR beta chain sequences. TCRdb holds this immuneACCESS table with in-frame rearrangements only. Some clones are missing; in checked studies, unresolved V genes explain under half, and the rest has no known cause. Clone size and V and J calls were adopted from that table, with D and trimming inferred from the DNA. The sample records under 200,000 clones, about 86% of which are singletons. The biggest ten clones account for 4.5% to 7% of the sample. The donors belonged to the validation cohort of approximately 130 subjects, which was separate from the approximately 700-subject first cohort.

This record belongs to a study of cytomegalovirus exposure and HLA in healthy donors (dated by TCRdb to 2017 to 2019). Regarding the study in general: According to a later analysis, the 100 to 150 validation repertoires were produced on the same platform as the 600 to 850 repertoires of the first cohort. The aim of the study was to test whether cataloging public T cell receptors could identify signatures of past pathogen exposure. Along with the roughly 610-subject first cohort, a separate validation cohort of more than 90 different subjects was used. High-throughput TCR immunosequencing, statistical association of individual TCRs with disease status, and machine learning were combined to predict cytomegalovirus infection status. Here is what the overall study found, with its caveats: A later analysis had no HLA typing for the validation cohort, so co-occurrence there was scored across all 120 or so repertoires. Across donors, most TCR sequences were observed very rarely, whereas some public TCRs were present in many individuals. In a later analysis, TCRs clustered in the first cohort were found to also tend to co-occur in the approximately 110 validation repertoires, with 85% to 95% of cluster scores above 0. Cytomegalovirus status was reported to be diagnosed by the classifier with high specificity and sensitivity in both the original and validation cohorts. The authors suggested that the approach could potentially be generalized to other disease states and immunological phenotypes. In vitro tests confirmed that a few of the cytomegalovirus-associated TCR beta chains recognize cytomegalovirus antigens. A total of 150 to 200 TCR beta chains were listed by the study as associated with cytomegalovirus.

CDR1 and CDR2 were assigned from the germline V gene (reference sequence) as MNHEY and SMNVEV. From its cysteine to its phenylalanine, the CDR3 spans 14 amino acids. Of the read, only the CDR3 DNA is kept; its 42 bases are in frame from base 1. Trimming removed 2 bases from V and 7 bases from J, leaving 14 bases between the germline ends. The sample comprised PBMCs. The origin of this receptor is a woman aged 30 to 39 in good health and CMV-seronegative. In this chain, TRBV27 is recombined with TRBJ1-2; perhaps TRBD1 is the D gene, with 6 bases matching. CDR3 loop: CASSLQRGAAGYTF. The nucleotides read TGTGCCAGCAGTTTACAGCGGGGGGCGGCTGGCTACACCTTC.